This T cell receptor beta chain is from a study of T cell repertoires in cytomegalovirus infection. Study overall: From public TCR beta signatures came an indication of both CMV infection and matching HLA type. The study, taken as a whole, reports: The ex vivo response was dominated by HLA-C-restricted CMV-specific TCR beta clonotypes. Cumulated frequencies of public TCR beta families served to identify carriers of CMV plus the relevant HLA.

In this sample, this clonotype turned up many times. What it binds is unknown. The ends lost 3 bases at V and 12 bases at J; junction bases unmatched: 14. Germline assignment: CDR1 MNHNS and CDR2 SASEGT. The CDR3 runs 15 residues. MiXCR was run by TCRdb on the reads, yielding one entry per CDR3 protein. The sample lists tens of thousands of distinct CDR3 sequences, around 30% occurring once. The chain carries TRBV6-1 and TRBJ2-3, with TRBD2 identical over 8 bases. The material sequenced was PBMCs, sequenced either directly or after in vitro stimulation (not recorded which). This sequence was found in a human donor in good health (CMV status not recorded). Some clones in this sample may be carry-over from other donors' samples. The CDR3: CASSDPGLVATRQYF. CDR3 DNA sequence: TGTGCCAGCAGTGACCCGGGACTAGTCGCGACACGACAGTATTTT.